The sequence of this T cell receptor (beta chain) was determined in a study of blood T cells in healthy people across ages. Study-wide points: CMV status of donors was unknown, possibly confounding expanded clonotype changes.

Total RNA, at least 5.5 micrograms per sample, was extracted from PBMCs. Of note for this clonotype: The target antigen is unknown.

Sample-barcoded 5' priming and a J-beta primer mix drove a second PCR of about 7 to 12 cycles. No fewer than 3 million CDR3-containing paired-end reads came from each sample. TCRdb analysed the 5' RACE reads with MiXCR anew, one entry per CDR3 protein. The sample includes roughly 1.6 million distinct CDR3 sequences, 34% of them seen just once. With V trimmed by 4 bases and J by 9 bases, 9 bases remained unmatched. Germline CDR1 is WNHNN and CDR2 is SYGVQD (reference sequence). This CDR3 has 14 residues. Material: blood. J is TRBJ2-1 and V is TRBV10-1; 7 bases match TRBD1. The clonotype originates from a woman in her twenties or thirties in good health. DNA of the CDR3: TGCGCCAGCAGTGCCAGACAGGGACGGGGTGAGCAGTTCTTC. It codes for CASSARQGRGEQFF.